The present T cell receptor (beta chain) was sequenced within a study of T cells in Graves' hyperthyroidism and ophthalmopathy. Study-wide findings and caveats: Most expanded thyroid clonotypes above 0.001 recurred in blood.

As to this clonotype: Its antigen is undetermined.

Amplified TCR beta CDR3 regions came from RNA transcripts. In the first-round RT-PCR of the TCR CDR3, the HTBI primer set was used. TCRdb used MiXCR to reprocess the multiplex PCR reads, holding one entry per CDR3 protein. Here the sample spans fewer than 650,000 distinct CDR3 sequences, around 13% being singletons. From germline, CDR1 is SGDLS and CDR2 YYNGEE. V lost 0 bases and J 6 bases, leaving 13 bases between the germline ends. CDR3 length equals 15 residues. A patient was excluded if there was uncontrolled infection, other autoimmune disease, pregnancy or lactation. The genes are TRBV9 and TRBJ1-5, with a possible D match to TRBD1 (5 bases). Sequenced input: blood. The sequence came from a woman in her 40s with Graves' hyperthyroidism. CDR3 DNA: TGTGCCAGCAGCGTAGGGGGGATATGGGGTCAGCCCCAGCATTTT. This sequence encodes CASSVGGIWGQPQHF.